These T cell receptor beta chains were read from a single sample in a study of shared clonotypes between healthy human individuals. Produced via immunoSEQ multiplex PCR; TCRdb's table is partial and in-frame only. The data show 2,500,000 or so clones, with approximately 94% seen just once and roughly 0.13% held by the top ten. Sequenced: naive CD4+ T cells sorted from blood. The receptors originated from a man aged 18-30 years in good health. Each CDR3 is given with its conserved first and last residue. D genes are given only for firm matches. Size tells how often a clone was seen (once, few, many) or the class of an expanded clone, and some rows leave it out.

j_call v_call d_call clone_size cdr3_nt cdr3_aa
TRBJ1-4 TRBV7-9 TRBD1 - TGTGCCAGCAGCTCCCAGGGACAGGGAGCCATAGGTGAAAAACTGTTTTTT CASSSQGQGAIGEKLFF
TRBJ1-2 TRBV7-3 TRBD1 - TGTGCCAGCAGCTTAAGAGACTCCCGGGACAGGGACGGCTACACCTTC CASSLRDSRDRDGYTF
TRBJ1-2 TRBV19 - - TGTGCCAGTAGTATGAGGACAGCCTATGGCTACACCTTC CASSMRTAYGYTF
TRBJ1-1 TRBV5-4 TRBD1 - TGTGCCAGCAGATTGGCGACAGGGTACATGAACACTGAAGCTTTCTTT CASRLATGYMNTEAFF
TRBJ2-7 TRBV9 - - TGTGCCAGCAGCGTAGGATCGGGGAGCTACGAGCAGTACTTC CASSVGSGSYEQYF
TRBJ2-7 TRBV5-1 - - TGCGCCAGCAGCGGGCAGGGCGGGTCCTACGAGCAGTACTTC CASSGQGGSYEQYF
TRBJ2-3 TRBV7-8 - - TGTGCCAGCAGCTTAGGTGCCGGGACAGATACGCAGTATTTT CASSLGAGTDTQYF
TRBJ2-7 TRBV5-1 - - TGCGCCAGCAGCTTAGGGGGGTTCAGTACCTACGAGCAGTACTTC CASSLGGFSTYEQYF
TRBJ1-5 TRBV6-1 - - TGTGCCAGCAGTGAAGGGAACAGACCCAATCAGCCCCAGCATTTT CASSEGNRPNQPQHF
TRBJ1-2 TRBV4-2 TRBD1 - TGTGCCAGCAGCCAAGATGTCAGGGGGCAGGAGTATGGCTACACCTTC CASSQDVRGQEYGYTF
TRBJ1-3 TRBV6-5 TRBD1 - TGTGCCAGCAAGGGACAGCCTAACTCTGGAAACACCATATATTTT CASKGQPNSGNTIYF
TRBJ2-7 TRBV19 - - TGTGCCACCTCCCGCGGGCCAGGGCAGTCTTACGAGCAGTACTTC CATSRGPGQSYEQYF
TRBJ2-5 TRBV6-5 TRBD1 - TGTGCCAGCAGTCAACACAGGGGGCAAGAGACCCAGTACTTC CASSQHRGQETQYF
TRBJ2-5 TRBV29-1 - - TGCAGCGTTGAAGACTCGTATGGCCGGGGAGAAGAGACCCAGTACTTC CSVEDSYGRGEETQYF
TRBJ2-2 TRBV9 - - TGTGCCAGCAGCCTTAGCGGAACCGGGGAGCTGTTTTTT CASSLSGTGELFF
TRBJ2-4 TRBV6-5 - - TGTGCCAGCAGTTACGGGGCGGGTGGGGACATTCAGTACTTC CASSYGAGGDIQYF
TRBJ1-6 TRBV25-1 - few TGTGCCAGCAGTGATTTGCAACTAGATAATTCACCCCTCCACTTT CASSDLQLDNSPLHF
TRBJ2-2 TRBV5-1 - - TGCGCCAGCGGCCAGGGTTCGGACACCGGGGAGCTGTTTTTT CASGQGSDTGELFF
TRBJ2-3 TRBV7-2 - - TGTGCCAGCAGCTTAGGGGGTAGCGGATTGAACACAGATACGCAGTATTTT CASSLGGSGLNTDTQYF
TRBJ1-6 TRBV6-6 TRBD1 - TGTGCCAGCAGTTACTCGGGACAGGGGCATTCACCCCTCCACTTT CASSYSGQGHSPLHF
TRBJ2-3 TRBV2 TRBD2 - TGTGCCAGCAGTCCCCTAGGACTAGCGGCCGGGGATACGCAGTATTTT CASSPLGLAAGDTQYF
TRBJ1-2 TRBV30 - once TGTGCCTGGACCCCGACGGGCTATGGCTACACCTTC CAWTPTGYGYTF
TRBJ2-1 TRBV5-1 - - TGCGCCAGCAGCTTGGCCCCGGGTTACAATGAGCAGTTCTTC CASSLAPGYNEQFF
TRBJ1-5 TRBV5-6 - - TGTGCCAGCAGCTGGGGGGGTCGGGCAGTTAGCAATCAGCCCCAGCATTTT CASSWGGRAVSNQPQHF
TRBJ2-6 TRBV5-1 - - TGCGCCAGCAGCTCACAGGGTCTTATTGGGGCCAACGTCCTGACTTTC CASSSQGLIGANVLTF
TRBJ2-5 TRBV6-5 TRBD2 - TGTGCCAGCAGAGGACTAGCGGGATATGAGACCCAGTACTTC CASRGLAGYETQYF
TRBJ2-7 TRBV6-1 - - TGTGCCAGCAGTGGAAGGGCGGATTTCTCCTACGAGCAGTACTTC CASSGRADFSYEQYF
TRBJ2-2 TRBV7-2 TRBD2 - TGTGCCAGCAGCTTAGAACTAGCGGGGGGTCTATTCACCGGGGAGCTGTTTTTT CASSLELAGGLFTGELFF
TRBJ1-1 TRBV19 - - TGTGCCAGTAGTATGGAGGCAGACAACACTGAAGCTTTCTTT CASSMEADNTEAFF
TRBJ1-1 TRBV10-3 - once TGTGCCATCAGGTCACGAGGCGAGAACACTGAAGCTTTCTTT CAIRSRGENTEAFF
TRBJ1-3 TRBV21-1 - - TGTGCCAGCATCGGGCCAAGGGTTTACTGCTCTGGAAACACCATATATTTT CASIGPRVYCSGNTIYF
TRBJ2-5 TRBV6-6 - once TGTGCCAGCAGTCACTTCGATCGAGAGACCCAGTACTTC CASSHFDRETQYF
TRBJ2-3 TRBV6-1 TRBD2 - TGTGCCAGCAGTGAATCGGGGGGAAGCACAGATACGCAGTATTTT CASSESGGSTDTQYF
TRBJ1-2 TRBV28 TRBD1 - TGTGCCAGCAGTTTTTACAGGGGACCTAACTATGGCTACACCTTC CASSFYRGPNYGYTF
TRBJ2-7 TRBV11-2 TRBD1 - TGTGCCAGCAGCCCTGGGACAGTCTCCTACGAGCAGTACTTC CASSPGTVSYEQYF
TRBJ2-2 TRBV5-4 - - TGTGCCAGCAGCTACACAGGGAACACCGGGGAGCTGTTTTTT CASSYTGNTGELFF
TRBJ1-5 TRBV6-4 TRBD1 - TGTGCCAGCAGTTGGACAGGGGAGAGCAATCAGCCCCAGCATTTT CASSWTGESNQPQHF
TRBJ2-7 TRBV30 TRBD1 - TGTGCCTGGAGGGGGGACAGGGGGTCCTACGAGCAGTACTTC CAWRGDRGSYEQYF
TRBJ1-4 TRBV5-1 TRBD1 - TGCGCCAGCAGCAAAGGACAGGGGAATGAAAAACTGTTTTTT CASSKGQGNEKLFF
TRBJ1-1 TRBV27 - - TGTGCCAGCAGTCTGACTCGACAGACCATGAACACTGAAGCTTTCTTT CASSLTRQTMNTEAFF
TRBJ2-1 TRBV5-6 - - TGTGCCAGCAGCTTGGTTCCTTTCAATGAGCAGTTCTTC CASSLVPFNEQFF
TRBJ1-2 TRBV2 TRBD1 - TGTGCCAGCAGTGGGACAGGGGGCCACTATGGCTACACCTTC CASSGTGGHYGYTF
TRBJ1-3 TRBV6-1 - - TGTGCCAGCAGTGATGAGGGAAGGGGATTTGGAAACACCATATATTTT CASSDEGRGFGNTIYF
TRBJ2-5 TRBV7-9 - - TGTGCCAGCAGCTTACTACGGAACCAAGAGACCCAGTACTTC CASSLLRNQETQYF
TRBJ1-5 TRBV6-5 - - TGTGCCAGCAGTTACGGCCGTGGGTCACAGCCCCAGCATTTT CASSYGRGSQPQHF
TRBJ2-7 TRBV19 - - TGTGCCAGTAGTACGGGCCTACCATACGAGCAGTACTTC CASSTGLPYEQYF
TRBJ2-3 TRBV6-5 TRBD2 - TGTGCCAGCAGTTACTCGTCAGCGGGAGGCACAGATACGCAGTATTTT CASSYSSAGGTDTQYF
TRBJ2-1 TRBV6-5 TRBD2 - TGTGCCAGCAGTTACCTAGCGGGAGTTATCAATGAGCAGTTCTTC CASSYLAGVINEQFF
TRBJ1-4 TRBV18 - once TGTGCCAGCTCACCCGGGACCGAAACGGGGAAACTGTTTTTT CASSPGTETGKLFF
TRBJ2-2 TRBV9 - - TGTGCCAGCAGCGACAGGACCGGGGAGCTGTTTTTT CASSDRTGELFF
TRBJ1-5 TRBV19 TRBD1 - TGTGCCAGTAGTTCGACAGGGAACGATCAGCCCCAGCATTTT CASSSTGNDQPQHF
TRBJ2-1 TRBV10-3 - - TGTGCCATCAGCCCAGGGATCCATGAGCAGTTCTTC CAISPGIHEQFF
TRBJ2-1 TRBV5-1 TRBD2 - TGCGCCAGCAGCTTGGGTGGTAGCGGGATCGAGTTCTTC CASSLGGSGIEFF
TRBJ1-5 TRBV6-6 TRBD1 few TGTGCCAGCAGTGCACTACAGGGGACGCGTCAGCCCCAGCATTTT CASSALQGTRQPQHF
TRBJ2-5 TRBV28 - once TGTGCCAGCAGTTTATTTGGCAACCAAGAGACCCAGTACTTC CASSLFGNQETQYF
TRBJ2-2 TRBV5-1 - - TGCGCCAGCAGACCTGATAGCGACGCCGGGGAGCTGTTTTTT CASRPDSDAGELFF